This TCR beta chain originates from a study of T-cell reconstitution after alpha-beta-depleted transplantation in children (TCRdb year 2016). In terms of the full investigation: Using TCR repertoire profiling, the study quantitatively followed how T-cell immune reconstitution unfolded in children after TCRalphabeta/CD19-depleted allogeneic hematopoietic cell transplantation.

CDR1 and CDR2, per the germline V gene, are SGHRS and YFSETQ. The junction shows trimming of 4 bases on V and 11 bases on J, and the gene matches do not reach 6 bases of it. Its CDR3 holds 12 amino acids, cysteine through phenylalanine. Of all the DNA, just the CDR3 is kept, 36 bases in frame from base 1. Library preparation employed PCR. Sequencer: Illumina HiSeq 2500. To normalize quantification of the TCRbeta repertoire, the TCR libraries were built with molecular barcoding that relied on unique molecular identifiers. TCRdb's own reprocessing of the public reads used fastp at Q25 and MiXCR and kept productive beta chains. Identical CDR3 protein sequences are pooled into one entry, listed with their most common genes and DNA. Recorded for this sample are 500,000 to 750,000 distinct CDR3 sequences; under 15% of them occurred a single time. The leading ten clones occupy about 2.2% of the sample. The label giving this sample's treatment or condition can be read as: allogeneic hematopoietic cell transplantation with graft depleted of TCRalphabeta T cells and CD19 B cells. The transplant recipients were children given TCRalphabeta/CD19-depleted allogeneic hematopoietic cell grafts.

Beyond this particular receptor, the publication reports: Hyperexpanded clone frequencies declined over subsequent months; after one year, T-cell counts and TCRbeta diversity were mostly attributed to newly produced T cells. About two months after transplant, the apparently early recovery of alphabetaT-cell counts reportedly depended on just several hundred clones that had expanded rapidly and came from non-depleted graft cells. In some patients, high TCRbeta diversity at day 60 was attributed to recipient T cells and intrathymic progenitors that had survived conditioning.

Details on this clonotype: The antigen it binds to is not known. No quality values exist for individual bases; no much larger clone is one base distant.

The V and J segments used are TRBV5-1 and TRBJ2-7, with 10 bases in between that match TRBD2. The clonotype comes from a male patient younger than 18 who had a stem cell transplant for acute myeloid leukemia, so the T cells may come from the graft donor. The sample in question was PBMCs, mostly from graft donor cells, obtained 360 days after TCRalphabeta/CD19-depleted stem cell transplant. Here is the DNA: TGCGCCAGCAGCCCGGCCGGGACTAGCGAGTACTTC. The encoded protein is CASSPAGTSEYF.